What follows describes a single T cell receptor (beta chain). The data belong to a study of neoadjuvant anti-PD-1 for oral cavity cancer. Across the whole study: Before surgery, most patients got three to four biweekly 3 mg/kg nivolumab doses.

The CDR3 spans 16 residues. V lost 1 base and J 2 bases, leaving 13 bases between the germline ends. Looked up from germline, CDR1 is SGHDN and CDR2 is FVKESK. Produced via immunoSEQ multiplex PCR; TCRdb's table is partial and in-frame only. The table has tens of thousands of clones, under 30% seen once. Time point: after neoadjuvant nivolumab, at surgical resection. Sequenced here: tumor tissue, sampled after nivolumab (anti-PD-1) treatment. The clonotype comes from a person between 35 and 79 years old with oral cavity squamous cell carcinoma. V is TRBV14 and J is TRBJ2-3; possibly TRBD2 for D (5 bases). CDR3 sequence (DNA): TGTGCCAGCAGCCAAGTACGGGGAACTGTCACAGATACGCAGTATTTT. This codes for CASSQVRGTVTDTQYF.